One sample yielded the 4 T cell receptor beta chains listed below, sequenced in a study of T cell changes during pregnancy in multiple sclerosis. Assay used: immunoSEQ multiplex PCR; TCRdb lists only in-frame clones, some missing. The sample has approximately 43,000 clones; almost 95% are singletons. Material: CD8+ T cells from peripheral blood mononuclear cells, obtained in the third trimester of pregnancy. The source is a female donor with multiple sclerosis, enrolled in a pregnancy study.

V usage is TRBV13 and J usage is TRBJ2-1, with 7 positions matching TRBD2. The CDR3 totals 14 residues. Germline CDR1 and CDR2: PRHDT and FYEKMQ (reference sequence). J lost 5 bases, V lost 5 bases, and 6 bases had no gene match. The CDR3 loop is CASSDGTTNNEQFF. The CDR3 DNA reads TGTGCCAGCAGCGACGGGACTACGAACAATGAGCAGTTCTTC.

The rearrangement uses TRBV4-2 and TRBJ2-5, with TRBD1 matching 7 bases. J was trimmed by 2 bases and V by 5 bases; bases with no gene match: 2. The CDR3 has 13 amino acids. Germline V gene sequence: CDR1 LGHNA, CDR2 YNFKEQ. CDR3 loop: CASSKGQQETQYF. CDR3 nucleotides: TGTGCCAGCAGCAAGGGACAGCAAGAGACCCAGTACTTC.

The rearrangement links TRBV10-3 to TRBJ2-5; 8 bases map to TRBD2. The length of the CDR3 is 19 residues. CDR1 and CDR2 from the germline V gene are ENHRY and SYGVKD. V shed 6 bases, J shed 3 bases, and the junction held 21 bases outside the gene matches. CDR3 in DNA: TGTGCCATCAGGAAGGGAGGGACCGGGAGGGCCGGGGGGAAAGAGACCCAGTACTTC. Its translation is CAIRKGGTGRAGGKETQYF.

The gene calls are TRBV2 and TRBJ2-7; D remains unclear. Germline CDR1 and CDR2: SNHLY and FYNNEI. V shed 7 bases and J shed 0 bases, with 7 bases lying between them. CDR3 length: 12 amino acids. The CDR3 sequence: CASIYSSYEQYF. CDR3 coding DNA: TGTGCCAGCATTTACAGCTCCTACGAGCAGTACTTC.